This TCR beta chain emerged from a study of cytomegalovirus exposure and HLA in healthy donors. With respect to this clone: Its cognate antigen is unknown.

Overall study results and limits: An analysis that came later showed most CMV-associated TCR beta chains appearing HLA-restricted.

Primers: 60 Vbeta forward and 13 Jbeta reverse. Libraries were prepared by immunoSEQ multiplex PCR; TCRdb keeps only in-frame clonotypes and omits some of them. Counted here are approximately 93,000 clones, 82% occurring once; the ten biggest clones make up approximately 3.6%. The clonotype originates from a man over 45 in good health and CMV-seronegative. Sample: PBMCs.

CDR3 sequence reads: CASSPDRGREQYF. As DNA, the CDR3 is TGTGCCAGCAGCCCCGACAGGGGACGCGAGCAGTACTTC. This sequence joins TRBV7-2 and TRBJ2-7; 8 bases are a match to TRBD1. CDR1 is SGHTA and CDR2 is FQGNSA in the germline V gene. J gave up 6 bases and V 5 bases, and 6 bases lay outside the gene matches. This CDR3 has 13 residues.